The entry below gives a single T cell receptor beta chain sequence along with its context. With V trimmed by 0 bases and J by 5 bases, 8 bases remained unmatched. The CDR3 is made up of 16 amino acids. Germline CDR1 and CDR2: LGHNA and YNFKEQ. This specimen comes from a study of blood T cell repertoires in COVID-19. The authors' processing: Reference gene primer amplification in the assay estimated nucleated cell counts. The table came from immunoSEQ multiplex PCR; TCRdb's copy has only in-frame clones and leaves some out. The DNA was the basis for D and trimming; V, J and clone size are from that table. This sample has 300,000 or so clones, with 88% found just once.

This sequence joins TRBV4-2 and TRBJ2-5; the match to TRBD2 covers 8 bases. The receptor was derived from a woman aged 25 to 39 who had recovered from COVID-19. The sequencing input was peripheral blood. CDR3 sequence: CASSQDFGGARETQYF. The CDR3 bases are TGTGCCAGCAGCCAAGATTTCGGGGGGGCCCGTGAGACCCAGTACTTC.